The 22 T cell receptor beta chains presented below share a single source sample, sequenced in a study of T-cell memory formation after mild COVID-19. TCRdb re-derived calls from the 5' RACE reads in MiXCR, one entry per CDR3 protein. The table lists 200,000 to 250,000 distinct CDR3 sequences, approximately 16% of them singletons. The sequenced sample consisted of PBMCs or a T cell subset sorted from them (not recorded which). The receptor source for this set is a man younger than 30 who had mild COVID-19 (a few samples of this study predate the infection). Cell type and time point are not known.

The chain joins TRBV3-1 to TRBJ2-7; no clear D gene. The V end was cut by 6 bases, the J end by 2 bases, with 5 bases between. Germline CDR1 reads LGHDT; CDR2 reads YNNKEL (reference sequence). The CDR3 sequence is 11 residues long. CDR3 bases: TGTGCCAGCAGGAACACCTACGAGCAGTACTTC. Translation gives CASRNTYEQYF.

Turning to this clonotype: Given the absence of the conserved phenylalanine or tryptophan at the CDR3 end, a read error is likely. The V gene is TRBV28, the J gene TRBJ1-3; D gene unclear. The CDR3 runs 15 residues. Deletions cut 7 bases from V and 3 bases from J, with 16 bases between. Germline CDR1 and CDR2: MDHEN and SYDVKM. Here the CDR3 DNA reads TGTGCCAGCATTGAGGTTCCAGGTTTTGGAAACACCATATATATT. Translating gives CASIEVPGFGNTIYI.

This clonotype was found a few times. V usage is TRBV6-5 and J usage is TRBJ2-1; 8 nucleotides line up with TRBD1. The CDR3 spans 15 residues. J lost 2 bases, V lost 6 bases, and 6 bases had no gene match. CDR1 is MNHEY and CDR2 is SVGAGI in the germline V gene. This CDR3 reads CASRDRASAYNEQFF. The CDR3 coding sequence is TGTGCCAGCAGGGACAGGGCTAGCGCCTACAATGAGCAGTTCTTC.

The gene calls are TRBV12-3 or TRBV12-4 and TRBJ2-5; D is perhaps TRBD1 (5 bases). The V gene lost 3 bases and the J gene lost 7 bases, with 15 bases spanning the gap. This CDR3 contains 14 residues. The CDR3 region is CASSFGADDGTQYF. CDR3 nucleotide sequence: TGTGCCAGCAGTTTTGGGGCCGACGATGGGACCCAGTACTTC.

Only a few counts were recorded for this clonotype. The V call is TRBV9, the J call TRBJ2-1; a weak D match, TRBD2 (6 bases). The V gene lost 3 bases and the J gene lost 3 bases, with 10 bases spanning the gap. The germline CDR1 and CDR2 sequences are SGDLS and YYNGEE. This CDR3 region has 14 residues. The CDR3 nucleotides are TGTGCCAGCAGCGCCTCGGGACTCTACAATGAGCAGTTCTTC. Protein product: CASSASGLYNEQFF. The full variable domain, completed using reference TRBV9 and TRBJ2-1, is DSGVTQTPKHLITATGQRVTLRCSPRSGDLSVYWYQQSLDQGLQFLIQYYNGEERAKGNILERFSAQQFPDLHSELNLSSLELGDSALYFCASSASGLYNEQFFGPGTRLTVL.

A few counts support this clonotype. V gene TRBV29-1 combines with J gene TRBJ1-5; 7 positions match TRBD1. V lost 6 bases, J lost 2 bases, and 7 bases stayed unmatched. This CDR3 has 14 residues. CDR1 and CDR2 (germline): SQVTM, ANQGSEA. CDR3 nucleotide sequence: TGCAGCGTCGCCGGACAGGACCGCAATCAGCCCCAGCATTTT. This codes for CSVAGQDRNQPQHF. Together with reference TRBV29-1 and TRBJ1-5, the CDR3 gives the full variable domain: SAVISQKPSRDICQRGTSLTIQCQVDSQVTMMFWYRQQPGQSLTLIATANQGSEATYESGFVIDKFPISRPNLTFSTLTVSNMSPEDSSIYLCSVAGQDRNQPQHFGDGTRLSIL.

V and J are TRBV3-1 and TRBJ1-3; the D is unclear. V lost 0 bases and J lost 4, with 4 bases in between. CDR1 is LGHDT, CDR2 YNNKEL, per germline (reference sequence). The CDR3 is 13 amino acids. CDR3 nucleotide sequence: TGTGCCAGCAGCCAAGATAACGGAAACACCATATATTTT. Amino acids: CASSQDNGNTIYF.

The chain recombines TRBV5-6 with TRBJ1-5; D might be TRBD1 (6 bases). CDR3 length: 17 amino acids. CDR1 and CDR2 from the germline V gene are SGHDT and YYEEEE. The V end was cut by 4 bases, the J end by 4 bases, with 21 bases between. In DNA, the CDR3 is TGTGCCAGCAGCCGGAGGGGGGCCGCGGACCGAAATCAGCCCCAGCATTTT. It codes for CASSRRGAADRNQPQHF.

This clonotype was observed a few times. This chain uses TRBV24-1 with TRBJ2-3, with D uncertain. The length of the CDR3 is 12 residues. The V end was cut by 9 bases, the J end by 1 base, with 7 bases between. Germline CDR1 reads KGHDR; CDR2 reads SFDVKD. Written as DNA, the CDR3 is TGTGCCACCGGCGGCGGCACAGATACGCAGTATTTT. This translates into CATGGGTDTQYF.

The genes are TRBV27 and TRBJ2-1; 9 positions agree with TRBD2. This CDR3 has 22 residues. Germline lookup yields CDR1 MNHEY and CDR2 SMNVEV (reference sequence). Germline trimming cut 0 bases from V and 2 bases from J; bases unmatched to any gene: 20. CDR3 nucleotides: TGTGCCAGCAGTTTATCGATACCCCGGCGGGGAGAGCGGGGGGCGACCTACAATGAGCAGTTCTTC. Protein: CASSLSIPRRGERGATYNEQFF.

J is TRBJ1-6 and V is TRBV4-3, with a weak D call TRBD1 (5 bases). V lost 1 base to trimming and J lost 8 bases, with 15 bases between them. The CDR3 totals 16 residues. Looked up from germline, CDR1 is LGHNA and CDR2 is YSLEER. This CDR3 reads CASSQAGSAVYSPLHF. CDR3 bases: TGCGCCAGCAGCCAAGCAGGGTCGGCCGTCTATTCACCCCTCCACTTT.

This clonotype was counted a few times. The rearrangement uses TRBV6-2 or TRBV6-3 and TRBJ2-7; D gene unclear. Trimming pared 0 bases from V and 0 bases from J, leaving 15 bases between. This CDR3 is built from 17 residues. Looked up from germline, CDR1 is MNHEY and CDR2 is SVGEGT. CDR3 DNA: TGTGCCAGCAGTTACTCGGCGGTCGGTCAGAGCTCCTACGAGCAGTACTTC. Translated: CASSYSAVGQSSYEQYF.

This clonotype was observed a handful of times. This chain links TRBV7-3 with TRBJ2-3; D not resolved. V lost 2 bases, J lost 4 bases, and 13 bases lay in between. CDR1 and CDR2 from the germline V gene are SGHTA and FQGTGA. The CDR3 runs 15 residues. The DNA for the CDR3 is TGTGCCAGCAGCTTAGGGCGGCAGCTGTCAGATACGCAGTATTTT. Protein product: CASSLGRQLSDTQYF.

The chain combines TRBV20-1 with TRBJ2-6; 7 bases map to TRBD1. This CDR3 region has 15 residues. The ends lost 2 bases at V and 2 bases at J; junction bases unmatched: 3. Germline CDR1 is DFQATT and CDR2 is SNEGSKA (reference sequence). CDR3 DNA: TGCAGTGCTAGAAGACAGGGAACTGGGGCCAACGTCCTGACTTTC. Translated: CSARRQGTGANVLTF.

This clonotype was counted once. The chain recombines TRBV7-9 with TRBJ2-5, with TRBD2 as a possible D gene (6 bases). This CDR3 region has 15 residues. V lost 5 bases, J lost 5 bases, and 18 bases lay in between. Germline V lookup: CDR1 SEHNR, CDR2 FQNEAQ (reference sequence). CDR3 sequence (DNA): TGTGCCAGCAGCCCGAGACTAGTGGTCCGCGAGACCCAGTACTTC. Translated, it gives CASSPRLVVRETQYF.

This clonotype was counted many times. The V gene is TRBV2, the J gene TRBJ2-5; 7 bases are a match to TRBD1. Looked up from germline, CDR1 is SNHLY and CDR2 is FYNNEI. The V gene end was trimmed by 4 bases and the J gene end by 3 bases; junction bases not matched to a gene: 2. The CDR3 has 13 residues. CDR3 sequence: CASSVDRKETQYF. The CDR3 DNA sequence: TGTGCCAGCAGTGTGGACAGGAAAGAGACCCAGTACTTC.

This clonotype was seen only a few times. The chain combines TRBV12-3 or TRBV12-4 with TRBJ1-2; D remains ambiguous. The CDR3 is 13 residues long. Trimming took 6 bases from V and 4 from J, leaving 12 bases between them. This chain's CDR3 is CASSPGRGYGYTF. The CDR3 DNA is TGTGCCAGCAGCCCTGGACGTGGCTATGGCTACACCTTC.

This clonotype came up a few times. V usage is TRBV7-6 and J usage is TRBJ2-7, with 11 positions matching TRBD2. The CDR3 contains 17 residues. The germline V gene encodes CDR1 SGHVS and CDR2 FNYEAQ. Unmatched junction bases numbered 8, after V lost 4 bases and J lost 0 bases. DNA of the CDR3: TGTGCCAGCAGCTCAGAAGGGACTAGCGGTGGCTCCTACGAGCAGTACTTC. Protein product: CASSSEGTSGGSYEQYF.

This clonotype was detected only a few times. This chain joins TRBV28 and TRBJ1-2; possibly TRBD1 for D (6 bases). The CDR3 consists of 14 residues. Germline CDR1 reads MDHEN; CDR2 reads SYDVKM. The CDR3 here is CAHRGRGSYYGYTF. DNA for the CDR3: TGTGCACACCGGGGTAGGGGGAGCTACTATGGCTACACCTTC.

The CDR3 DNA is TGTGCCAGCAGCTCCTTAAGTCCCAGGGGAGAGACCCAGTACTTC. It specifies CASSSLSPRGETQYF. The chain couples TRBV7-8 to TRBJ2-5, with D perhaps TRBD1 (6 bases). Germline loops: CDR1 SGHVS, CDR2 FQNEAQ. Trimming left V 4 bases short and J 4 bases short, with 16 bases between. The CDR3 runs to 15 residues.

This clonotype was detected only a few times. V gene TRBV5-1 combines with J gene TRBJ1-2; D not resolved. The V gene's germline CDR1 is SGHRS and CDR2 YFSETQ. The CDR3 has 14 amino acids. V gave up 0 bases and J gave up 4 bases, with 10 bases separating them. This CDR3 reads CASSLGVGSYGYTF. CDR3 DNA: TGCGCCAGCAGCTTGGGGGTAGGGTCCTATGGCTACACCTTC.

This clonotype was found a few times. The V gene is TRBV3-1, the J gene TRBJ1-5; D remains ambiguous. The CDR3 spans 13 residues. Germline CDR1 LGHDT, CDR2 YNNKEL (reference sequence). Deletions cut 4 bases from V and 5 bases from J, with 9 bases between. The chain's CDR3 is CASSPMADQPQHF. In DNA, the CDR3 is TGTGCCAGCAGCCCGATGGCTGATCAGCCCCAGCATTTT.